Below, 5 T cell receptor beta chains from the same sample are listed, as sequenced in a study of T cell responses to AZD1222 COVID-19 vaccine. Profiling relied on immunoSEQ multiplex PCR, and the TCRdb table lists in-frame clones only, not all of them. The sample yields 100,000 to 150,000 clones, 90% seen once. The sample was peripheral blood, taken on day 0 of AZD1222 vaccination. These receptors were taken from an adult in good health.

The chain is built from TRBV27 and TRBJ1-6; 9 bases agree with TRBD1. The J segment lost 9 bases and the V segment lost 10 bases, leaving 10 bases of the junction unmatched. The CDR3 runs 14 residues. Germline V gene sequence: CDR1 MNHEY, CDR2 SMNVEV (reference sequence). CDR3 DNA sequence: TGTGCCACCCAGCCGGGACAGGGAAGTTCACCCCTCCACTTT. Amino acid sequence: CATQPGQGSSPLHF.

The chain uses TRBV19 and TRBJ1-1, with D perhaps TRBD1 (6 bases). From germline, CDR1 is LNHDA and CDR2 SQIVND (reference sequence). The length of the CDR3 is 15 residues. V lost 10 bases, J lost 5 bases, and 23 bases lay in between. The CDR3 sequence: CATTDGGGRQTEAFF. CDR3 DNA: TGTGCCACCACTGATGGTGGGGGGCGGCAAACTGAAGCTTTCTTT. The variable domain in full, with the rest retrieved from reference TRBV19 and TRBJ1-1, is DGGITQSPKYLFRKEGQNVTLSCEQNLNHDAMYWYRQDPGQGLRLIYYSQIVNDFQKGDIAEGYSVSREKKESFPLTVTSAQKNPTAFYLCATTDGGGRQTEAFFGQGTRLTVV.

V usage is TRBV2 and J usage is TRBJ2-7, with D possibly being TRBD2 (6 bases). Trimming removed 5 bases at V and 6 bases at J, with 17 bases between. The germline CDR1 and CDR2 sequences are SNHLY and FYNNEI. CDR3 length: 14 residues. This CDR3 is CASSSGSPGVEQYF. The CDR3 region has the DNA TGTGCCAGCAGTTCGGGAAGCCCGGGAGTCGAGCAGTACTTC.

The genes are TRBV4-1 and TRBJ1-6; no reliable D call. V lost 0 bases to trimming and J lost 9 bases, with 12 bases between them. CDR3 length equals 15 residues. Germline loops: CDR1 MGHRA, CDR2 YSYEKL. CDR3 in amino acids: CASSQDTGKGSPLHF. The CDR3 nucleotides read TGCGCCAGCAGCCAAGATACGGGGAAAGGTTCACCCCTCCACTTT.

The rearrangement joins TRBV7-8 to TRBJ2-7, with 7 bases aligning to TRBD1. This CDR3 is built from 13 residues. Looked up from germline, CDR1 is SGHVS and CDR2 is FQNEAQ. The V and J ends lost 8 bases and 6 bases, in that order; junction bases with no gene match: 10. CDR3 DNA: TGTGCCAGCCACAACAGGGGCCTTGGCGAGCAGTACTTC. It yields the protein CASHNRGLGEQYF.